This entry lists 22 T cell receptor beta chains sequenced from one sample in a study of control samples from healthy donors and cancer patients. Method: immunoSEQ multiplex PCR; TCRdb's copy keeps in-frame clones and lacks some. Found here are 85,000 to 95,000 clones, about nine tenths of them singletons; the top ten hold roughly an eighth. The sample consisted of blood. The receptor source for this set is a woman aged 70 to 79 in good health.

This clone was seen only a few times. This chain links TRBV2 with TRBJ2-6; 8 positions agree with TRBD1. J gave up 2 bases and V 5 bases, and 2 bases lay outside the gene matches. Germline V CDR1 and CDR2: SNHLY, FYNNEI. CDR3 length equals 15 residues. CDR3 sequence reads: CASSPGGTGANVLTF. CDR3 bases: TGTGCCAGCAGTCCAGGGGGCACTGGGGCCAACGTCCTGACTTTC.

The genes are TRBV7-8 and TRBJ2-7; TRBD2 matches at 11 bases. Germline CDR1 reads SGHVS; CDR2 reads FQNEAQ. The CDR3 extends over 16 amino acids. V lost 3 bases and J lost 1; bases outside the gene matches: 5. CDR3: CASSFGLAGASYEQYF. DNA of the CDR3: TGTGCCAGCAGCTTTGGACTAGCGGGTGCTTCCTACGAGCAGTACTTC.

This clone occurred once. J is TRBJ2-2 and V is TRBV30, with D tentatively TRBD2 (7 bases). Germline loops: CDR1 GTSNPN, CDR2 SVGIG (reference sequence). V was shortened by 4 bases and J by 7 bases, with 16 bases between the two germline ends. The CDR3 consists of 14 residues. The CDR3 coding sequence is TGTGCCTGGATTCTAGAGGGGGGGCACGGGGAGCTGTTTTTT. Translation: CAWILEGGHGELFF.

The chain joins TRBV3-1 (or the pseudogene TRBV3-2) to TRBJ1-6; no clear D gene. This CDR3 is built from 17 residues. Germline V lookup: CDR1 LGHDT, CDR2 YNNKEL (reference sequence). Trimming left V 1 base short and J 0 bases short, with 10 bases between. The CDR3 sequence is CASSQGRVSSYNSPLHF. For the CDR3, the DNA is TGTGCCAGCAGCCAAGGCCGAGTTAGCTCCTATAATTCACCCCTCCACTTT.

The chain couples TRBV27 to TRBJ1-5; D is possibly TRBD1 (6 bases). This CDR3 comprises 14 residues. Trimming stripped 2 bases from V and 2 bases from J, with 7 bases between. Per germline, CDR1 MNHEY and CDR2 SMNVEV (reference sequence). DNA for the CDR3: TGTGCCAGCAGTTTAAGACAGGGCAATCAGCCCCAGCATTTT. Protein: CASSLRQGNQPQHF.

J is TRBJ2-3 and V is TRBV9; unclear D gene. This CDR3 contains 15 residues. Germline V gives CDR1 SGDLS, CDR2 YYNGEE. Trimming took 0 bases from V and 0 from J, leaving 8 bases between them. Here the CDR3 DNA reads TGTGCCAGCAGCGTAGCCAGCTCTAGCACAGATACGCAGTATTTT. Protein product: CASSVASSSTDTQYF.

The rearrangement joins TRBV5-1 to TRBJ1-6; TRBD1 matches 8 bases. V was pared by 5 bases and J by 7 bases, with 8 bases of the junction left unmatched. Germline V CDR1 and CDR2: SGHRS, YFSETQ. CDR3 size: 15 residues. The CDR3 nucleotides read TGCGCCAGCAGTCTAGTGGCAGGGGGCAATTCACCCCTCCACTTT. Encoded protein: CASSLVAGGNSPLHF.

The chain couples TRBV9 to TRBJ1-2; D unresolved. The germline V and J ends were trimmed by 2 bases and 3 bases, with 11 bases remaining between them. The germline V gene has CDR1 SGDLS and CDR2 YYNGEE. CDR3 length: 14 residues. The CDR3 DNA follows: TGTGCCAGCAGCGTCGGTACCCTCTACTATGGCTACACCTTC. Protein product: CASSVGTLYYGYTF.

The V and J genes are TRBV19 and TRBJ1-1, with TRBD1 as a possible D gene (6 bases). The CDR3 is 13 amino acids. Trimming removed 5 bases at V and 11 bases at J, with 18 bases between. Germline CDR1 reads LNHDA; CDR2 reads SQIVND (reference sequence). CDR3 DNA: TGTGCCAGTAGTGGGGAGGACAGAACCCCGGCTTTCTTT. Translation: CASSGEDRTPAFF.

The CDR3 here is CASSREGNTGELFF. For the CDR3, the DNA is TGTGCCAGCAGCCGGGAGGGTAACACCGGGGAGCTGTTTTTT. The chain links TRBV7-2 to TRBJ2-2; TRBD2 aligns across 8 bases. Germline V gives CDR1 SGHTA, CDR2 FQGNSA. Unmatched junction bases numbered 1, after V lost 5 bases and J lost 2 bases. The CDR3 runs 14 residues.

This rearrangement joins TRBV9 to TRBJ2-2; a possible D gene is TRBD2 (6 bases). CDR3 length equals 14 residues. Trimming pared 2 bases from V and 6 bases from J, leaving 11 bases between. Germline CDR1 SGDLS, CDR2 YYNGEE. The CDR3 is CASSVGGDAGELFF. The CDR3 bases are TGTGCCAGCAGCGTGGGAGGCGACGCCGGGGAGCTGTTTTTT.

The rearrangement joins TRBV5-6 to TRBJ1-2; D is possibly TRBD1 (6 bases). CDR1 is SGHDT, CDR2 YYEEEE, per germline. V was cut by 4 bases and J by 4 bases, with 20 bases left in between. The CDR3 has 16 amino acids. For the CDR3, the DNA is TGTGCCAGCAGCCCGGGGGCTTTTGGACGGTCCTATGGCTACACCTTC. The encoded protein is CASSPGAFGRSYGYTF.

J is TRBJ1-1 and V is TRBV2, with a possible D match to TRBD1 (6 bases). This CDR3 contains 14 residues. Germline CDR1 SNHLY, CDR2 FYNNEI. V lost 7 bases to trimming and J lost 1 base, with 13 bases between them. The DNA of the CDR3 is TGTGCCAGCACCCACAGGGCTTGGAACACTGAAGCTTTCTTT. This codes for CASTHRAWNTEAFF.

The chain is built from TRBV19 and TRBJ2-3; 10 bases agree with TRBD1. The CDR3 has 20 residues. The germline V gene encodes CDR1 LNHDA and CDR2 SQIVND (reference sequence). The J segment lost 2 bases and the V segment lost 5 bases, leaving 19 bases of the junction unmatched. CDR3 protein: CASSEPTGGSGGLTTDTQYF. CDR3 in DNA: TGTGCCAGTAGTGAGCCGACAGGGGGCTCAGGGGGACTGACCACAGATACGCAGTATTTT.

The J gene is TRBJ1-1, the V gene TRBV11-3; TRBD1 is a possible D gene (5 bases). V lost 3 bases, J lost 0 bases, and 8 bases lay in between. The CDR3 extends over 14 amino acids. Germline CDR1 reads SGHNT; CDR2 reads YENEEA. CDR3 nucleotide sequence: TGTGCCAGCAGCTTTGACAGTATGAACACTGAAGCTTTCTTT. It codes for CASSFDSMNTEAFF.

The rearrangement links TRBV7-8 to TRBJ1-5; 7 nucleotides match TRBD1. The CDR3 covers 14 residues. The ends lost 5 bases at V and 3 bases at J; junction bases unmatched: 4. Germline V gene sequence: CDR1 SGHVS, CDR2 FQNEAQ. Here the CDR3 DNA reads TGTGCCAGCAGCAAGGACAGGTTCAATCAGCCCCAGCATTTT. This translates into CASSKDRFNQPQHF.

This CDR3 is CASSQDQPGRRDTQYF. As DNA, the CDR3 is TGCGCCAGCAGCCAAGACCAGCCGGGAAGGCGAGATACGCAGTATTTT. The chain has TRBV4-3 and TRBJ2-3; weak D call: TRBD2 (5 bases). The CDR3 runs to 16 residues. The V gene's germline CDR1 is LGHNA and CDR2 YSLEER. V lost 0 bases and J lost 5, with 15 bases in between.

There are a few counts of this clone. In DNA, the CDR3 is TGTGCCAGCATGCGCGCCTACGAGCAGTACTTC. Amino acids: CASMRAYEQYF. J is TRBJ2-7 and V is TRBV2; D remains unclear. V lost 7 bases to trimming and J lost 2 bases, with 6 bases between them. Germline CDR1 SNHLY, CDR2 FYNNEI. The CDR3 extends over 11 amino acids.

The J gene is TRBJ1-2, the V gene TRBV6-5, with TRBD1 identical over 7 bases. The CDR3 covers 15 residues. The V gene end was trimmed by 0 bases and the J gene end by 4 bases; junction bases not matched to a gene: 5. Germline CDR1 reads MNHEY; CDR2 reads SVGAGI. CDR3 sequence (DNA): TGTGCCAGCAGTTACTCTAGGGACAGAGGCTATGGCTACACCTTC. It is translated as CASSYSRDRGYGYTF.

This sequence joins TRBV29-1 and TRBJ1-3; tentative D call: TRBD1 (5 bases). This CDR3 contains 14 residues. V was cut by 7 bases and J by 5 bases, with 18 bases left in between. CDR1 SQVTM and CDR2 ANQGSEA come from the germline V gene. CDR3 in amino acids: CSALTVGSRNTIYF. The CDR3 region has the DNA TGCAGCGCTTTGACAGTAGGTTCTCGAAACACCATATATTTT.

The rearrangement joins TRBV5-4 to TRBJ1-2; D remains unclear. CDR3 length: 13 residues. Germline CDR1 and CDR2: SGHNT and YYREEE (reference sequence). Between the trimmed V and J ends, which lost 1 base and 7 bases, there was a span of 11 bases. CDR3 in amino acids: CASSLYSSRGYTF. The CDR3 nucleotides read TGTGCCAGCAGCTTGTATTCTAGCCGTGGCTACACCTTC.

This clone was found once. The CDR3 bases are TGTGCCAGCAGCTTATTGTCAGGATGGCGTGAGCAGTTCTTC. Amino acids: CASSLLSGWREQFF. This chain links TRBV7-6 with TRBJ2-1; D not resolved. The CDR3 consists of 14 residues. CDR1 SGHVS and CDR2 FNYEAQ come from the germline V gene. Trimming pared 2 bases from V and 9 bases from J, leaving 14 bases between.